The 22 T cell receptor beta chains below come from one sample, sequenced in a study of memory CD4+ T cells and cytomegalovirus serostatus. Clones were sequenced by immunoSEQ multiplex PCR, and TCRdb holds only the in-frame ones, with some missing. The data show more than 45,000 clones, 70% to 85% seen once. The sort gate was single viable CD3+CD4+CD8-CD45RO+ cells for memory CD4+ T cells. The source material was memory CD4+ T cells from blood. These receptors came from an adult in good health and CMV-seronegative.

This clone was seen a few times. The chain is built from TRBV7-9 and TRBJ1-1, with no clear D. The length of the CDR3 is 15 residues. Trimming took 6 bases from V and 3 from J, leaving 17 bases between them. The V gene's germline CDR1 is SEHNR and CDR2 FQNEAQ (reference sequence). CDR3 bases: TGTGCCAGCAGTCCTTTTAGGCGGGCGTACACTGAAGCTTTCTTT. Residues: CASSPFRRAYTEAFF.

This sequence joins TRBV28 and TRBJ1-2; D perhaps matches TRBD1 (5 bases). V lost 2 bases and J 0 bases, leaving 13 bases between the germline ends. CDR3 length equals 16 residues. Germline CDR1 reads MDHEN; CDR2 reads SYDVKM. CDR3 nucleotides: TGTGCCAGCAGTTTAACGGCGGGGGGACCTAACTATGGCTACACCTTC. Translating it yields CASSLTAGGPNYGYTF.

This clone occurred once. This chain links TRBV5-5 with TRBJ2-3; D may be TRBD2 (6 bases). From germline, CDR1 is SGHKS and CDR2 YYEKEE (reference sequence). The CDR3 runs to 13 residues. V was shortened by 0 bases and J by 10 bases, with 12 bases between the two germline ends. For the CDR3, the DNA is TGTGCCAGCAGCTTGGGGCCTGGGGGGTCGCAGTATTTT. It codes for CASSLGPGGSQYF.

The chain carries TRBV5-1 and TRBJ2-5; no clear D. CDR1 is SGHRS and CDR2 is YFSETQ in the germline V gene. The V and J ends lost 0 bases and 4 bases respectively, with 4 bases between them. The CDR3 sequence is 12 residues long. The CDR3 sequence: CASSLDLETQYF. As DNA, the CDR3 is TGCGCCAGCAGCTTGGACCTAGAGACCCAGTACTTC.

The rearrangement uses TRBV6-6 and TRBJ1-2; 7 bases fit TRBD1. V shed 2 bases, J shed 8 bases, and the junction held 8 bases outside the gene matches. This CDR3 spans 14 amino acids. Germline-derived CDR1 and CDR2 are MNHNY and SVGAGI (reference sequence). The CDR3 region is CASSYTAGGLGYTF. The CDR3 DNA is TGTGCCAGCAGTTACACAGCAGGGGGGTTGGGCTACACCTTC.

This clone was recorded only once. This chain uses TRBV30 with TRBJ1-6; D is perhaps TRBD1 (5 bases). From germline, CDR1 is GTSNPN and CDR2 SVGIG (reference sequence). The CDR3 loop spans 13 amino acids. V lost 5 bases, J lost 6 bases, and 11 bases lay in between. The CDR3 DNA follows: TGTGCCTGGGCTTGGGGCTCTAATTCACCCCTCCACTTT. Amino acids: CAWAWGSNSPLHF.

J is TRBJ2-7 and V is TRBV7-2; D ambiguous. Germline V gene sequence: CDR1 SGHTA, CDR2 FQGNSA. V lost 1 base to trimming and J lost 1 base, with 5 bases between them. The CDR3 consists of 13 residues. CDR3 residues: CASSLGESYEQYF. CDR3 DNA sequence: TGTGCCAGCAGCTTAGGAGAATCCTACGAGCAGTACTTC.

V gene TRBV6-1 combines with J gene TRBJ1-1; the D is unclear. In germline, CDR1 is MNHNS, CDR2 SASEGT. The CDR3 runs to 13 residues. V shed 8 bases and J shed 11 bases, with 21 bases lying between them. The CDR3 region has the DNA TGTGCCAGCCCCCACCCTACACAGCGTAAGGCTTTCTTT. Its protein is CASPHPTQRKAFF.

CDR3 sequence reads: CASSPRAWDGYTF. The CDR3 DNA is TGTGCCAGCAGCCCACGGGCTTGGGACGGCTACACCTTC. This chain uses TRBV4-2 with TRBJ1-2; TRBD1 might be the D (5 bases). CDR3 length: 13 amino acids. Per germline, CDR1 LGHNA and CDR2 YNFKEQ. V lost 4 bases and J 8 bases, leaving 14 bases between the germline ends.

The chain uses TRBV6-5 and TRBJ2-7; D is possibly TRBD1 or TRBD2 (6 bases each). The germline gives CDR1 MNHEY, CDR2 SVGAGI. The ends were cut back, 2 bases at V and 6 bases at J, with 14 bases in the middle. The CDR3 spans 14 residues. The CDR3 DNA reads TGTGCCAGCAGTTACAGGGTCGAGGGGGGCGAGCAGTACTTC. Amino acids: CASSYRVEGGEQYF.

The V and J genes are TRBV6-5 and TRBJ1-1, with D tentatively TRBD1 (6 bases). The CDR3 totals 13 residues. Trimming removed 6 bases from V and 7 bases from J, with 15 bases in between. Germline V CDR1 and CDR2: MNHEY, SVGAGI. Here the CDR3 DNA reads TGTGCCAGCAGCGCCAACAGGGAGGATGAAGCTTTCTTT. It codes for CASSANREDEAFF.

The chain employs TRBV4-1 and TRBJ2-2; D ambiguous. The CDR3 has 14 amino acids. The V gene's germline CDR1 is MGHRA and CDR2 YSYEKL. V was trimmed by 0 bases and J by 8 bases, leaving 10 bases between them. CDR3 in DNA: TGCGCCAGCAGCCAAGATGAAGGTCGAGGGGAGCTGTTTTTT. Translation: CASSQDEGRGELFF.

The chain couples TRBV4-3 to TRBJ1-5; TRBD1 aligns across 10 bases. This CDR3 region has 16 residues. After removal of 0 bases from V and 7 bases from J, the junction contained 6 bases not matched to a gene. The germline V gene encodes CDR1 LGHNA and CDR2 YSLEER. CDR3 sequence reads: CASSQDLTGGRQPQHF. The CDR3, as DNA: TGCGCCAGCAGCCAAGATCTGACAGGGGGCAGACAGCCCCAGCATTTT.

The CDR3 spells CASSIGEGRYNEQFF. The CDR3 DNA reads as TGTGCCAGTAGTATAGGAGAGGGAAGGTACAATGAGCAGTTCTTC. This chain links TRBV19 with TRBJ2-1; D may be TRBD2 (5 bases). This CDR3 has 15 amino acids. Trimming cost V 1 base and J 4 bases, with 11 bases left between them. CDR1 is LNHDA and CDR2 is SQIVND in the germline V gene (reference sequence).

The chain links TRBV7-3 to TRBJ2-7, with 7 nucleotides matching TRBD2. The CDR3 extends over 14 amino acids. V was pared by 3 bases and J by 2 bases, with 4 bases of the junction left unmatched. Looked up from germline, CDR1 is SGHTA and CDR2 is FQGTGA. CDR3 sequence: CASSFNGGTYEQYF. The CDR3 DNA reads as TGTGCCAGCAGCTTCAACGGGGGGACCTACGAGCAGTACTTC.

The gene calls are TRBV6-5 and TRBJ1-6, with 8 positions matching TRBD1. Germline CDR1 is MNHEY and CDR2 is SVGAGI. V dropped 2 bases and J dropped 10; count of bases not matched to a gene: 7. This CDR3 comprises 15 residues. The CDR3 DNA reads TGTGCCAGCAGTTACGCGGGACAGGCCCAATCACCCCTCCACTTT. Its protein is CASSYAGQAQSPLHF.

The chain is built from TRBV6-1 and TRBJ2-6, with TRBD2 as a possible D gene (5 bases). This CDR3 contains 16 residues. V lost 2 bases and J lost 0, with 8 bases in between. CDR1 and CDR2 (germline): MNHNS, SASEGT. The CDR3 here is CASSERRGSGANVLTF. In DNA form, the CDR3 reads TGTGCCAGCAGTGAAAGACGGGGCTCTGGGGCCAACGTCCTGACTTTC.

V gene TRBV5-1 combines with J gene TRBJ2-7; 8 bases match TRBD2. The germline V gene has CDR1 SGHRS and CDR2 YFSETQ. The CDR3 is 15 residues long. V lost 4 bases and J lost 0; bases outside the gene matches: 6. The DNA for the CDR3 is TGCGCCAGCAGCCCGGGACTAGGCGTCTCCTACGAGCAGTACTTC. This codes for CASSPGLGVSYEQYF.

The J gene is TRBJ2-1, the V gene TRBV30; TRBD2 matches at 15 bases. Germline V CDR1 and CDR2: GTSNPN, SVGIG (reference sequence). CDR3 length: 12 amino acids. In DNA, the CDR3 is TGTGCACGGACTAGCGGGGGGGTTGAGCAGTTCTTC. It codes for CARTSGGVEQFF.

The V gene is TRBV5-1, the J gene TRBJ2-2; TRBD1 matches 8 bases. Per germline, CDR1 SGHRS and CDR2 YFSETQ. There are 15 residues in the CDR3. Trimming removed 4 bases from V and 1 base from J; junction bases left unmatched: 3. The CDR3, as DNA: TGCGCCAGCAGCCCCGGACAGGGGAACACCGGGGAGCTGTTTTTT. As protein: CASSPGQGNTGELFF.

This clone was seen once. This chain links TRBV11-2 with TRBJ2-1; D tentatively fits TRBD1 or TRBD2 (6 bases each). There are 14 residues in the CDR3. Trimming shortened V by 5 bases and J by 8 bases, and 16 bases separated the two germline ends. CDR1 and CDR2 from the germline V gene are SGHAT and FQNNGV. Here the CDR3 reads CASSNVLGGHEQFF. The CDR3, as DNA: TGTGCCAGCAGCAATGTTTTGGGGGGCCATGAGCAGTTCTTC.

The J gene is TRBJ2-7, the V gene TRBV7-2; 8 bases line up with TRBD2. This CDR3 has 14 residues. Germline values: CDR1 SGHTA, CDR2 FQGNSA. Losses at the gene ends were 5 bases for V and 9 bases for J; bases not matched to a gene: 12. CDR3 amino acids: CASSPGGLVTRQYF. CDR3 DNA: TGTGCCAGCAGCCCCGGGGGACTAGTAACCCGGCAGTACTTC.